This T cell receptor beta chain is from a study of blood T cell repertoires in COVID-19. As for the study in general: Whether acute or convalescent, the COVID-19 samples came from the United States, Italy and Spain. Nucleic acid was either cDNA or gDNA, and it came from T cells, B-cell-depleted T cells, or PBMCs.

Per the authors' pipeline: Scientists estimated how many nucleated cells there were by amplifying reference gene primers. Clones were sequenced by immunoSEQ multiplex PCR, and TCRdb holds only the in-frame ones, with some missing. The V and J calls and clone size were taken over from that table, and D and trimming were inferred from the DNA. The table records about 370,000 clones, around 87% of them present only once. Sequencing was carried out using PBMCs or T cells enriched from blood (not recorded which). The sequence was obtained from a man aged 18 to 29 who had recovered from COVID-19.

The CDR3 protein is CASSTGRTGVSNQPQHF. The CDR3 DNA is TGTGCCAGTAGTACCGGCCGGACAGGGGTTAGCAATCAGCCCCAGCATTTT. The chain couples TRBV19 to TRBJ1-5; TRBD1 aligns across 9 bases. Germline values: CDR1 LNHDA, CDR2 SQIVND (reference sequence). The V and J ends lost 4 bases and 0 bases, in that order; junction bases with no gene match: 7. CDR3 size: 17 residues.